The following is a TCR beta chain sequence with its context. What it binds is unknown. This sample is drawn from a study of vaccination and CD4 T cells after COVID-19. Treatment specified: approximately nine-day PBMC culture with coronavirus spike peptide pools or control peptides (ViraFEST assay). Prior to the COVID-19 pandemic (2011-2018), the unexposed donor's CD4+ T cells were collected. Once obtained from cultured CD4+ T cells, the DNA was sequenced using the Oncomine TCR Beta short-read assay. Investigators obtained genomic DNA by extraction from cultured CD4+ T cells. A single record per CDR3 protein comes from TCRdb applying MiXCR to the PCR reads. The sample consists of some 7,000 distinct CDR3 sequences, approximately 33% of them appearing once. The sample was CD4+ T cells from blood, cultured in vitro. The clonotype comes from a human donor in good health.

The CDR3 sequence is CASRPEDRGIYGYTF. The DNA of the CDR3 is TGTGCCAGCAGACCGGAAGACAGGGGGATCTATGGCTACACCTTC. The chain employs TRBV27 and TRBJ1-2; 9 positions match TRBD1. Germline-derived CDR1 and CDR2 are MNHEY and SMNVEV (reference sequence). With 6 bases clipped from V and 4 bases from J, the junction kept 9 bases outside the gene matches. The CDR3 totals 15 residues.